The entry below describes one T cell receptor (beta chain). The antigen is undetermined. Approximately 9.1 milliliters was the volume of peripheral blood drawn from each donor. Per sample, extraction of total RNA gave at least 6 micrograms in every case. Next came a second PCR, run for about 6 to 11 cycles, which used a sample-barcoded 5' primer along with a J-beta primer mix. Each of the cDNA molecules was tagged by a template-switch adaptor with 12 random nucleotides. TCRdb re-analysed the 5' RACE reads in MiXCR, keeping a single row per CDR3 protein. The top ten clones hold around 37% of a sample with about 640,000 distinct CDR3 sequences, about 53% of them seen once. This specimen comes from a study of blood T cells in healthy people across ages. Overall study findings and caveats: PBMCs went unsorted, and a conclusive naive versus antigen-experienced comparison was therefore prevented.

Germline lookup yields CDR1 DFQATT and CDR2 SNEGSKA (reference sequence). V lost 8 bases and J lost 5, with 11 bases in between. This CDR3 comprises 11 residues. V and J are TRBV20-1 and TRBJ2-3; D remains ambiguous. This TCR derives from a man in his fifties or sixties in good health. The material sequenced was blood. CDR3 nucleotide sequence: TGCAGTCCCTCCTCAGGAGATACGCAGTATTTT. Protein product: CSPSSGDTQYF.